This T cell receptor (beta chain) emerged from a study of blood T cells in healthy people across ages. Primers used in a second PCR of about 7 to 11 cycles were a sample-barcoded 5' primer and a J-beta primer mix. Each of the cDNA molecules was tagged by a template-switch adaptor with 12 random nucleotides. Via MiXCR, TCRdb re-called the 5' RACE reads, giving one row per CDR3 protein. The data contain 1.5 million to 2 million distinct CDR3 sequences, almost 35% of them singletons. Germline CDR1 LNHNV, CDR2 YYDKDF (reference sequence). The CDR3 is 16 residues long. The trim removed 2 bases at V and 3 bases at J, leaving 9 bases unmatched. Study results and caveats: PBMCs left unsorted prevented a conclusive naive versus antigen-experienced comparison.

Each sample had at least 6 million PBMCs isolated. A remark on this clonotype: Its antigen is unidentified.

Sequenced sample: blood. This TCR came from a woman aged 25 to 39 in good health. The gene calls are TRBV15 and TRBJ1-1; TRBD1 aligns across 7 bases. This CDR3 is CATSRIPQGVYTEAFF. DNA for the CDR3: TGTGCCACCAGCAGAATTCCCCAGGGGGTATACACTGAAGCTTTCTTT.